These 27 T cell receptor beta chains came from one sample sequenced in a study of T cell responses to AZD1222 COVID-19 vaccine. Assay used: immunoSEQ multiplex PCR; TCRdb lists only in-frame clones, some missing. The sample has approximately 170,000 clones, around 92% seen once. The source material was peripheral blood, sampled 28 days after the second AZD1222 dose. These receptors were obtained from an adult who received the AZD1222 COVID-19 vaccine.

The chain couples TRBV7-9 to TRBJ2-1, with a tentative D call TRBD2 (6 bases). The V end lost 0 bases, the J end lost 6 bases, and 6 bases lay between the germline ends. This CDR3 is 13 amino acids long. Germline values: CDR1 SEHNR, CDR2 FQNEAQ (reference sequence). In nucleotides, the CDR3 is TGTGCCAGCAGCTTAGCCGGGGGCAATGAGCAGTTCTTC. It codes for CASSLAGGNEQFF.

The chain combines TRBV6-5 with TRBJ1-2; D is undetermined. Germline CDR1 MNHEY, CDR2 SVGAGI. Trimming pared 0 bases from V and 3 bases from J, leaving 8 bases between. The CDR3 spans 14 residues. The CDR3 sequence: CASSYSATDYGYTF. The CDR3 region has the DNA TGTGCCAGCAGTTACTCCGCCACAGACTATGGCTACACCTTC.

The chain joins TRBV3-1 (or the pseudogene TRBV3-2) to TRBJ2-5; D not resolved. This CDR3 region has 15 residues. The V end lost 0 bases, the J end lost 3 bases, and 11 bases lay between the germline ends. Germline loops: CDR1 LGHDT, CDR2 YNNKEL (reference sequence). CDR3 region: CASSQDSRAEETQYF. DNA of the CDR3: TGTGCCAGCAGCCAAGATTCGAGAGCCGAAGAGACCCAGTACTTC.

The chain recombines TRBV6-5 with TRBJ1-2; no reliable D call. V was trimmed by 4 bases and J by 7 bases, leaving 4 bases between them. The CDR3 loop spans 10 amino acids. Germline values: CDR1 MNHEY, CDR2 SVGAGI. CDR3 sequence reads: CASSLSGYTF. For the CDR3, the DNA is TGTGCCAGCAGTTTGAGTGGCTACACCTTC.

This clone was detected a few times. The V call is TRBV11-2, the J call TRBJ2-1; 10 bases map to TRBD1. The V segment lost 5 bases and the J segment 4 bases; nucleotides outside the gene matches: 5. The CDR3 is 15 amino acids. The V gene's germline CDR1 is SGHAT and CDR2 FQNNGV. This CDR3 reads CASSLPGQGYNEQFF. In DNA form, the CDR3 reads TGTGCCAGCAGCCTACCGGGACAGGGGTACAATGAGCAGTTCTTC. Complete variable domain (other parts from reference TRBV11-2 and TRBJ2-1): EAGVAQSPRYKIIEKRQSVAFWCNPISGHATLYWYQQILGQGPKLLIQFQNNGVVDDSQLPKDRFSAERLKGVDSTLKIQPAKLEDSAVYLCASSLPGQGYNEQFFGPGTRLTVL.

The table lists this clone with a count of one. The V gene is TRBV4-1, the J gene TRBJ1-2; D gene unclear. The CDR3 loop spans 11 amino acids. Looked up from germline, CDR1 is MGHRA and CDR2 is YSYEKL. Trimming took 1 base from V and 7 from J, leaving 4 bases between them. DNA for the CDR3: TGCGCCAGCAGCCAAGGGGGTGGCTACACCTTC. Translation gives CASSQGGGYTF.

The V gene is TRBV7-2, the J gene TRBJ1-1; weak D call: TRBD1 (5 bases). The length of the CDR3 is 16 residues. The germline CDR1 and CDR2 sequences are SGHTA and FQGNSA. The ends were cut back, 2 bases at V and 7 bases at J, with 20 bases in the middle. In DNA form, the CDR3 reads TGTGCCAGCAGCTTAATCTGGGGGACGGCCGAGGGTGAAGCTTTCTTT. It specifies CASSLIWGTAEGEAFF.

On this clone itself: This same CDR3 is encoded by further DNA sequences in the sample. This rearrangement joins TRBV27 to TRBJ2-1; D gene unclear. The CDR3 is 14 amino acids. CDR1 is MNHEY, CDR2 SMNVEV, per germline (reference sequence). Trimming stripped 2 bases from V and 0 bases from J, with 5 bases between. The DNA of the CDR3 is TGTGCCAGCAGTTTACGGAGCTCCTACAATGAGCAGTTCTTC. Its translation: CASSLRSSYNEQFF.

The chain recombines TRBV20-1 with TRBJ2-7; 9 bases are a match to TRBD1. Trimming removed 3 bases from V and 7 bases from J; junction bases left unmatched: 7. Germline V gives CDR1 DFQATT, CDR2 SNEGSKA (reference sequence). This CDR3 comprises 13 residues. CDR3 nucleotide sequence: TGCAGTGCTAGTCGGGACAGGGTACGGGAGCAGTACTTC. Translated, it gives CSASRDRVREQYF.

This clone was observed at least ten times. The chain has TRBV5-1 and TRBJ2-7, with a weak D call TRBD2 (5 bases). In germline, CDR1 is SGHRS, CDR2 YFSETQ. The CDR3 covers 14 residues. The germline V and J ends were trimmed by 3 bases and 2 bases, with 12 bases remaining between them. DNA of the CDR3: TGCGCCAGCAGCTCCTGGACTGAAACCTACGAGCAGTACTTC. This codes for CASSSWTETYEQYF.

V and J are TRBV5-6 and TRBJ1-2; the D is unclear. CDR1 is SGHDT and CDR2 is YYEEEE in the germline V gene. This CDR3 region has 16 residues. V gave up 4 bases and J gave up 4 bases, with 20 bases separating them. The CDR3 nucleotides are TGTGCCAGCAGCCCGAATCCCCTTGCGGCCGGCTATGGCTACACCTTC. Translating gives CASSPNPLAAGYGYTF.

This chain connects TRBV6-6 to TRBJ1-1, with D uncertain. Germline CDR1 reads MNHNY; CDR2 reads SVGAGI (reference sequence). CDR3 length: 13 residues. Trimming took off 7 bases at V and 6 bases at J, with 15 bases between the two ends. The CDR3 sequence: CASTVQGGAEAFF. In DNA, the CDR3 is TGTGCCAGCACCGTACAAGGTGGGGCTGAAGCTTTCTTT.

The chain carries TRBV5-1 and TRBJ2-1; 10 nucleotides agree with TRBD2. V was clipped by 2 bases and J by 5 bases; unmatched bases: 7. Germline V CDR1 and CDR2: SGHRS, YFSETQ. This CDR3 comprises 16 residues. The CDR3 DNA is TGCGCCAGCAGCTTCCAAGCGGGGGGGCAGGACAATGAGCAGTTCTTC. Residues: CASSFQAGGQDNEQFF.

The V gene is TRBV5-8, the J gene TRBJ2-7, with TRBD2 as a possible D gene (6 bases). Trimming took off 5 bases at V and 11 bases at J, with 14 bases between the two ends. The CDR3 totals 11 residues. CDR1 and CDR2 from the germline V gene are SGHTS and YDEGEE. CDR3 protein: CASRYLSGEYF. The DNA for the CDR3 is TGTGCCAGCAGGTATCTTAGCGGAGAGTACTTC.

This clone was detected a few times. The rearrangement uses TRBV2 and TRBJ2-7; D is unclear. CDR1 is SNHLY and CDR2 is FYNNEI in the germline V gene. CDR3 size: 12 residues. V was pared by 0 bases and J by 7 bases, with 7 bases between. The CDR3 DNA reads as TGTGCCAGCAGTGAAGCCCAACGGGAGCAGTACTTC. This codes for CASSEAQREQYF.

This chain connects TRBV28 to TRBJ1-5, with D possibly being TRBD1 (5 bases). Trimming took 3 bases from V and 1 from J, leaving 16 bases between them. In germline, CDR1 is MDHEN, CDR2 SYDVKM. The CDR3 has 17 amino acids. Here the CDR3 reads CASSFRGRDLSNQPQHF. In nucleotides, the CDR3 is TGTGCCAGCAGTTTTAGGGGAAGGGACTTAAGCAATCAGCCCCAGCATTTT.

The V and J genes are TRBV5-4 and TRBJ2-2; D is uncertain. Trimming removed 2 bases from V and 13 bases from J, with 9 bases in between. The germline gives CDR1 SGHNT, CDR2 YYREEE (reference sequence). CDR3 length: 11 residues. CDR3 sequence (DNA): TGTGCCAGCAGCTTCGGGCCCGCGCTGTTTTTT. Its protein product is CASSFGPALFF.

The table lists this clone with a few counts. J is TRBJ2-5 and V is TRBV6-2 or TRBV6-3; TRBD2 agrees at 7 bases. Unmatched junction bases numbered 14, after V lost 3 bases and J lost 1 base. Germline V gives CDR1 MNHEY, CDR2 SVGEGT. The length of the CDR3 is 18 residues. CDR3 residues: CASSYPSGDYIGQETQYF. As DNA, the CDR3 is TGTGCCAGCAGTTATCCGTCGGGGGACTATATAGGCCAAGAGACCCAGTACTTC.

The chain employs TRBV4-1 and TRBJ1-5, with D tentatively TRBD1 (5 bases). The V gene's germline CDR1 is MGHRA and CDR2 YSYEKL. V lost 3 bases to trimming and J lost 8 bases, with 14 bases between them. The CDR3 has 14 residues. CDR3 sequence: CASSQPGTHEPQHF. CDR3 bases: TGCGCCAGCAGCCAGCCCGGGACGCATGAGCCCCAGCATTTT.

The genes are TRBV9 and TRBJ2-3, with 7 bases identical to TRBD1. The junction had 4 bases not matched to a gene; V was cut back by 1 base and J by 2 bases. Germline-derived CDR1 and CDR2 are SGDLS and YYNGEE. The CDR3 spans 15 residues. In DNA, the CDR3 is TGTGCCAGCAGCGTATGGGACAGTATCACAGATACGCAGTATTTT. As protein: CASSVWDSITDTQYF.

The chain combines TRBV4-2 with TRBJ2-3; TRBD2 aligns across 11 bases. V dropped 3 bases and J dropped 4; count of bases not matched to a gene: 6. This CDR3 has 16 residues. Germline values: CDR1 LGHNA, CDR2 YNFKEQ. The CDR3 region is CASSQATSGGADTQYF. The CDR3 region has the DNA TGTGCCAGCAGCCAGGCTACTAGCGGGGGAGCAGATACGCAGTATTTT.

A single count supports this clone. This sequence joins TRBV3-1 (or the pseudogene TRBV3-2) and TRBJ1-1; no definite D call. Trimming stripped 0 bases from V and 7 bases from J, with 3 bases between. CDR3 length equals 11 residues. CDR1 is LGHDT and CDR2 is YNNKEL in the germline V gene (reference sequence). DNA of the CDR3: TGTGCCAGCAGCCAAGAACGTGAAGCTTTCTTT. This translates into CASSQEREAFF.

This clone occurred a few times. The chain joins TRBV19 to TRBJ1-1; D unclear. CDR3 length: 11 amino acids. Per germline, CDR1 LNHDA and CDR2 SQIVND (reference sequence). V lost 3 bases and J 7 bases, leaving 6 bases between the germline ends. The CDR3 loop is CASSMLGEAFF. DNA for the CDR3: TGTGCCAGTAGTATGTTAGGTGAAGCTTTCTTT.

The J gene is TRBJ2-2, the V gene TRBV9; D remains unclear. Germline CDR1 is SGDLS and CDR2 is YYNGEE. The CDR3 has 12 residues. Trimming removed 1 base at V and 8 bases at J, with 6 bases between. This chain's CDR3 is CASSVTSGELFF. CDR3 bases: TGTGCCAGCAGCGTAACAAGTGGGGAGCTGTTTTTT.

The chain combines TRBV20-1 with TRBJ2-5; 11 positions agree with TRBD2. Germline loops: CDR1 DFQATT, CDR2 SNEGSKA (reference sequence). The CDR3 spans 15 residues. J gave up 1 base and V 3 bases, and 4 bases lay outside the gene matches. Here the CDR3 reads CSASPLAGGQETQYF. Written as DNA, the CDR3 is TGCAGTGCTAGTCCTCTAGCGGGGGGCCAAGAGACCCAGTACTTC.

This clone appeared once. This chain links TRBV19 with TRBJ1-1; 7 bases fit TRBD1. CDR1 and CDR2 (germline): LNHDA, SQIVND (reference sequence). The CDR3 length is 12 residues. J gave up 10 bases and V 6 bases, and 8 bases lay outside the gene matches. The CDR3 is CASRGQSGRAFF. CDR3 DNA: TGTGCCAGTAGGGGACAGTCGGGCAGAGCTTTCTTT.

In DNA, the CDR3 is TGTGCCAGCAGCATTACTGGGGACACAGATACGCAGTATTTT. This gives the protein CASSITGDTDTQYF. V usage is TRBV11-3 and J usage is TRBJ2-3; D gene uncertain. The CDR3 runs 14 residues. Germline assignment: CDR1 SGHNT and CDR2 YENEEA. The V gene lost 5 bases and the J gene lost 2 bases, with 11 bases spanning the gap.